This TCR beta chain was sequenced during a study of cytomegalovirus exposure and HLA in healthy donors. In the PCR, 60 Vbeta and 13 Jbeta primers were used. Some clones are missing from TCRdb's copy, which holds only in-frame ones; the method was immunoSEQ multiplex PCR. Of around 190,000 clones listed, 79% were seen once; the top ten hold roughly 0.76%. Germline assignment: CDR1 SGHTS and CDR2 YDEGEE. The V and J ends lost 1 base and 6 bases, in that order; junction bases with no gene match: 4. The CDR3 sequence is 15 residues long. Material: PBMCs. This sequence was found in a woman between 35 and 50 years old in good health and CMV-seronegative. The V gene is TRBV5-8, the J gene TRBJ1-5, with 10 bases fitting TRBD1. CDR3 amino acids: CASSLRQGAGQPQHF. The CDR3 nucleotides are TGTGCCAGCAGCTTGCGACAGGGGGCCGGTCAGCCCCAGCATTTT.